A single sample gave rise to the 29 T cell receptor beta chains below, sequenced in a study of a mutant IDH1 vaccine in newly diagnosed glioma. The assay was immunoSEQ multiplex PCR, and TCRdb's table has in-frame clones only and misses some. The data show roughly 110,000 clones, 90% seen once. These TCRs are of unknown antigen specificity. Time point given: week 11, during vaccination. Doses of 300 ug of mutant IDH1 20-mer peptide were given with topical imiquimod. Material: PBMCs, obtained from a glioma patient whose treatment included an IDH1 peptide vaccine. The receptors derive from a woman aged 50 to 60 with glioma.

The chain couples TRBV30 to TRBJ2-3, with 8 nucleotides matching TRBD1. The CDR3 loop spans 13 amino acids. The ends lost 6 bases at V and 4 bases at J; junction bases unmatched: 6. Germline V gene lookup returns CDR1 GTSNPN and CDR2 SVGIG (reference sequence). Here the CDR3 reads CACTGGSADTQYF. CDR3 in DNA: TGTGCCTGCACAGGGGGGTCAGCAGATACGCAGTATTTT.

The J gene is TRBJ2-1, the V gene TRBV7-3; 7 bases align to TRBD2. With V trimmed by 5 bases and J by 10 bases, 14 bases remained unmatched. Looked up from germline, CDR1 is SGHTA and CDR2 is FQGTGA. The CDR3 contains 15 residues. The CDR3 protein is CASSLQAGPPGEQFF. In nucleotides, the CDR3 is TGTGCCAGCAGCCTTCAAGCGGGGCCTCCGGGGGAGCAGTTCTTC.

The chain carries TRBV5-1 and TRBJ2-2, with D perhaps TRBD1 (6 bases). Deletions cut 0 bases from V and 9 bases from J, with 9 bases between. The CDR3 contains 13 residues. The V gene's germline CDR1 is SGHRS and CDR2 YFSETQ. The CDR3: CASSLETGWELFF. As DNA, the CDR3 is TGCGCCAGCAGCTTGGAAACAGGGTGGGAGCTGTTTTTT. The full variable domain, rest sourced from reference TRBV5-1 and TRBJ2-2, is KAGVTQTPRYLIKTRGQQVTLSCSPISGHRSVSWYQQTPGQGLQFLFEYFSETQRNKGNFPGRFSGRQFSNSRSEMNVSTLELGDSALYLCASSLETGWELFFGEGSRLTVL.

The chain is built from TRBV2 and TRBJ2-1; the D gene could be TRBD1 or TRBD2 (6 bases each). This CDR3 region has 14 residues. V dropped 7 bases and J dropped 2 bases, with 12 bases sitting between them. The germline V gene has CDR1 SNHLY and CDR2 FYNNEI. CDR3 DNA: TGTGCCAGCATAGGGGGGAGGACCTACAATGAGCAGTTCTTC. Protein sequence: CASIGGRTYNEQFF.

The chain uses TRBV4-1 and TRBJ2-2; D ambiguous. The CDR3 is made up of 16 amino acids. The V end lost 3 bases, the J end lost 5 bases, and 16 bases lay between the germline ends. Germline CDR1 and CDR2: MGHRA and YSYEKL. The CDR3 loop is CASSQKGYEQTGELFF. CDR3 DNA sequence: TGCGCCAGCAGCCAGAAGGGCTACGAACAGACCGGGGAGCTGTTTTTT.

The chain employs TRBV5-1 and TRBJ2-3; 8 bases are shared with TRBD1. Germline lookup yields CDR1 SGHRS and CDR2 YFSETQ. V lost 3 bases and J lost 2; bases outside the gene matches: 5. The CDR3 sequence is 15 residues long. The CDR3 region has the DNA TGCGCCAGCAGCTCGGGACAGGAAGTCACAGATACGCAGTATTTT. Translated: CASSSGQEVTDTQYF.

This clone came up once. The V call is TRBV27, the J call TRBJ1-5, with D possibly TRBD1 on 5 matching bases. Trimming left V 1 base short and J 4 bases short, with 8 bases between. This CDR3 region has 14 residues. Germline lookup yields CDR1 MNHEY and CDR2 SMNVEV (reference sequence). CDR3 loop: CASSLLGGNQPQHF. The DNA of the CDR3 is TGTGCCAGCAGTTTATTGGGGGGAAATCAGCCCCAGCATTTT.

The chain has TRBV11-2 and TRBJ2-1, with D possibly matching TRBD2 (5 bases). The germline V and J ends were trimmed by 3 bases and 3 bases, with 9 bases remaining between them. The CDR3 runs 14 residues. Germline V CDR1 and CDR2: SGHAT, FQNNGV. The DNA of the CDR3 is TGTGCCAGCAGCTTGGAGGCGGACTACAATGAGCAGTTCTTC. Its protein product is CASSLEADYNEQFF.

This sequence joins TRBV9 and TRBJ1-4; D is undetermined. V shed 4 bases and J shed 6 bases, with 13 bases lying between them. From germline, CDR1 is SGDLS and CDR2 YYNGEE. This CDR3 has 14 residues. CDR3 coding DNA: TGTGCCAGCAGCCCCTCGGGCGGGGATGAAAAACTGTTTTTT. Its translation is CASSPSGGDEKLFF.

V usage is TRBV10-3 and J usage is TRBJ1-5, with TRBD1 as a possible D gene (6 bases). The germline V and J ends were trimmed by 2 bases and 4 bases, with 15 bases remaining between them. CDR1 and CDR2 from the germline V gene are ENHRY and SYGVKD. The CDR3 extends over 16 amino acids. CDR3 bases: TGTGCCATCAGTGAGCGGTGGACAGAAGGGAATCAGCCCCAGCATTTT. This gives the protein CAISERWTEGNQPQHF.

The chain couples TRBV4-1 to TRBJ2-3; possibly TRBD2 for D (5 bases). The CDR3 is 14 residues long. V lost 1 base to trimming and J lost 2 bases, with 7 bases between them. Germline CDR1 and CDR2: MGHRA and YSYEKL. CDR3 coding DNA: TGCGCCAGCAGCCAAGGACTAAACACAGATACGCAGTATTTT. Protein product: CASSQGLNTDTQYF.

This clone was picked up a small number of times. CDR3 sequence: CASSVGGTDTQYF. The CDR3 DNA follows: TGCGCCAGCAGCGTGGGGGGCACAGATACGCAGTATTTT. The chain joins TRBV5-1 to TRBJ2-3; D assignment may be TRBD1 or TRBD2 (5 bases each). Germline CDR1 and CDR2: SGHRS and YFSETQ. The CDR3 has 13 residues. Trimming removed 4 bases at V and 1 base at J, with 7 bases between.

This clone occurred once. This chain links TRBV7-8 with TRBJ2-1; maybe TRBD2 (7 bases). Trimming took off 3 bases at V and 2 bases at J, with 11 bases between the two ends. The CDR3 runs to 15 residues. The V gene's germline CDR1 is SGHVS and CDR2 FQNEAQ. DNA for the CDR3: TGTGCCAGCAGCTTGGGGGGGGCAACCTACAATGAGCAGTTCTTC. Encoded protein: CASSLGGATYNEQFF.

The chain joins TRBV21-1 to TRBJ2-7; the table's D call of TRBD2 was not tested on the DNA. TRBV21-1 is flagged as a pseudogene. CDR3 size: 16 residues. CDR3 nucleotides: TGTGCCAGCAGCCCAGGACTAGCGGGAGACTCCTACGAGCAGTACTTC. Residues: CASSPGLAGDSYEQYF.

The V and J genes are TRBV27 and TRBJ2-1, with TRBD2 matching over 7 bases. Germline loops: CDR1 MNHEY, CDR2 SMNVEV (reference sequence). This CDR3 has 15 amino acids. J lost 3 bases, V lost 7 bases, and 9 bases had no gene match. CDR3 amino acids: CASNGGDGVYNEQFF. CDR3 sequence (DNA): TGTGCCAGCAATGGGGGGGACGGAGTCTACAATGAGCAGTTCTTC.

The chain carries TRBV9 and TRBJ2-7; D is perhaps TRBD1 (5 bases). In germline, CDR1 is SGDLS, CDR2 YYNGEE. The germline V and J ends were trimmed by 0 bases and 2 bases, with 9 bases remaining between them. The CDR3 runs to 14 residues. As DNA, the CDR3 is TGTGCCAGCAGCGTAGATCAGGGTACCTACGAGCAGTACTTC. It codes for CASSVDQGTYEQYF.

The rearrangement links TRBV6-6 to TRBJ2-5; 13 bases are shared with TRBD2. The end of the DNA is better explained by TRBJ2-7, so the J call may be wrong. Germline V lookup: CDR1 MNHNY, CDR2 SVGAGI (reference sequence). The CDR3 is made up of 15 amino acids. The CDR3 DNA sequence: TGTGCCAGCAGTGGACTAGCGGGAGAGATCTACGAGCAGTACTTC. This encodes CASSGLAGEIYEQYF.

The chain couples TRBV6-5 to TRBJ1-4, with TRBD1 matching 8 bases. Germline V gives CDR1 MNHEY, CDR2 SVGAGI. This CDR3 is built from 15 residues. V dropped 1 base and J dropped 7; count of bases not matched to a gene: 5. This CDR3 reads CASSYLQGGVEKLFF. For the CDR3, the DNA is TGTGCCAGCAGTTACTTACAGGGGGGAGTTGAAAAACTGTTTTTT.

This clone occurred once. The genes are TRBV7-8 and TRBJ2-2; the D gene is possibly TRBD2 (6 bases). The CDR3 runs to 15 residues. V shed 1 base and J shed 3 bases, with 9 bases lying between them. Germline loops: CDR1 SGHVS, CDR2 FQNEAQ. DNA for the CDR3: TGTGCCAGCAGCTTAGTCGGGGGATACACCGGGGAGCTGTTTTTT. Residues: CASSLVGGYTGELFF.

The chain recombines TRBV9 with TRBJ2-4; D may correspond to TRBD1 or TRBD2 (6 bases each). The CDR3 is made up of 16 amino acids. Germline lookup yields CDR1 SGDLS and CDR2 YYNGEE. V lost 3 bases and J 0 bases, leaving 13 bases between the germline ends. CDR3 DNA sequence: TGTGCCAGCAGCGGAGGGGGAGGACTAGCCAAAAACATTCAGTACTTC. Amino acid sequence: CASSGGGGLAKNIQYF.

The genes are TRBV5-6 and TRBJ1-1; D perhaps matches TRBD1 (6 bases). CDR1 and CDR2 (germline): SGHDT, YYEEEE. The CDR3 sequence is 13 residues long. Trimming took 7 bases from V and 4 from J, leaving 14 bases between them. The CDR3 reads CASLKGGGTEAFF. The CDR3 DNA is TGTGCCAGCCTTAAGGGAGGGGGCACTGAAGCTTTCTTT.

This sequence joins TRBV27 and TRBJ2-5, with a tentative D call TRBD2 (6 bases). The germline V and J ends were trimmed by 3 bases and 2 bases, with 10 bases remaining between them. The CDR3 extends over 14 amino acids. The V gene's germline CDR1 is MNHEY and CDR2 SMNVEV (reference sequence). Here the CDR3 DNA reads TGTGCCAGCAGTTTTTTTGGGGGGCAAGAGACCCAGTACTTC. Translated: CASSFFGGQETQYF.

This clone was recorded once. The chain joins TRBV7-3 to TRBJ1-4; D is ambiguous. The V end lost 0 bases, the J end lost 0 bases, and 14 bases lay between the germline ends. The germline gives CDR1 SGHTA, CDR2 FQGTGA. This CDR3 has 18 residues. The CDR3 DNA is TGTGCCAGCAGCTTAACCCAGAGAGAAGGGACAACTAATGAAAAACTGTTTTTT. As protein: CASSLTQREGTTNEKLFF.

The rearrangement links TRBV6-5 to TRBJ2-7; D is undetermined. V dropped 6 bases and J dropped 3 bases, with 12 bases sitting between them. Germline V CDR1 and CDR2: MNHEY, SVGAGI. The CDR3 is 13 amino acids. The CDR3 loop is CASRTRNLYEQYF. CDR3 in DNA: TGTGCCAGCAGAACGCGGAACCTCTACGAGCAGTACTTC.

The V gene is TRBV10-3, the J gene TRBJ2-5, with 8 bases lining up with TRBD2. Trimming at V came to 0 bases and at J to 2 bases, leaving 8 bases not matched to a gene. The CDR3 length is 17 residues. CDR1 and CDR2 from the germline V gene are ENHRY and SYGVKD. DNA of the CDR3: TGTGCCATCAGTGAGTCGAGAAGCGGGAGACCACAAGAGACCCAGTACTTC. Residues: CAISESRSGRPQETQYF.

This chain joins TRBV9 and TRBJ2-4; D is perhaps TRBD1 (5 bases). V was cut by 3 bases and J by 1 base, with 5 bases left in between. The CDR3 is made up of 13 amino acids. Germline lookup yields CDR1 SGDLS and CDR2 YYNGEE. CDR3 nucleotides: TGTGCCAGCAGCGCAGGGGCCAAAAACATTCAGTACTTC. It is translated as CASSAGAKNIQYF.

The V and J genes are TRBV23-1 and TRBJ1-1; tentatively, D is TRBD1 (5 bases). TRBV23-1 is reported as an ORF; its role is uncertain. The CDR3 has 17 residues. Trimming removed 3 bases at V and 0 bases at J, with 17 bases between. The chain's CDR3 is CASSQGSGDTLNTEAFF. The CDR3 DNA sequence: TGCGCCAGCAGTCAGGGATCGGGGGATACGTTGAACACTGAAGCTTTCTTT.

The rearrangement links TRBV5-5 to TRBJ2-1, with TRBD2 matching 8 bases. The trim removed 1 base at V and 9 bases at J, leaving 9 bases unmatched. CDR3 length: 15 amino acids. CDR1 is SGHKS and CDR2 is YYEKEE in the germline V gene (reference sequence). DNA of the CDR3: TGTGCCAGCAGCTTGCTGCGGGAGGAGGGGAGTGAGCAGTTCTTC. The encoded protein is CASSLLREEGSEQFF.

J is TRBJ2-3 and V is TRBV6-5; TRBD1 is a possible D gene (5 bases). Germline CDR1 is MNHEY and CDR2 is SVGAGI. The CDR3 contains 12 residues. Trimming took off 8 bases at V and 2 bases at J, with 8 bases between the two ends. CDR3 loop: CASSTDTDTQYF. CDR3 in DNA: TGTGCCAGCTCGACAGACACAGATACGCAGTATTTT.